This T cell receptor (beta chain) stems from a study of shared clonotypes between healthy human individuals (dated by TCRdb to between 2020 and 2021). For context, the study as a whole: A couple of women and a few men aged 18 to 49 years were included in the cohort. To increase sequencing depth and limit assay-specific biases, TCR repertoire library preparation and sequencing were carried out by different laboratories using diverse techniques. To estimate repertoire size and how much clonotypes are shared between individuals, the study performed deep sequencing of blood TCR repertoires from 4 to 6 healthy adults. For each donor, three plates each were used for CD4 naive and CD4 memory, two plates were used for CD8 naive, and one plate was used for CD8 memory. Each donor's leukapheresis produced roughly between about 0.8 and 8.9 billion PBMCs. Results the study describes overall, beyond this receptor: When a handful of donors were compared, the shared fraction of clonotypes was roughly 4.8% for naive CD4, about 4% for naive CD8, 2.3% for memory CD4, and 0.4% for memory CD8. Because the study included only a small number of donors, the genetic and exposure-history diversity represented was limited. Only blood was sampled, and tissue TCR repertoires likely differ from those in blood. Pairwise subsampling indicated that sequencing depth was expected to affect the degree of clonotype sharing among donors. Larger estimated clonotype richness was generally found for naive subsets than for memory subsets. Clonotypes shared by all four sorted-subset donors showed higher generation probabilities than non-shared clonotypes. Even with the large sequencing depth, rarefaction of the sorted-subset datasets indicated that sequencing was incomplete.

The CDR3 holds 16 amino acids from the cysteine to the phenylalanine. CDR3 DNA is the only sequence kept; it has 48 bases, read in frame from the first base. The junction shows trimming of 6 bases on V and 8 bases on J, and the gene matches do not reach 14 bases of it. CDR1 and CDR2 are read off the germline V gene as SNHLY and FYNNEI. Using the deep immunoSEQ assay, multiplex PCR amplified TCR CDR3 regions from genomic DNA. Extracted genomic DNA from each cell subset was distributed evenly across all wells of several immunoSEQ 96-well plates, and each plate was treated as a replicate. Each replicate PCR for sorted subsets received 200 ng genomic DNA, equal to tens of thousands of T cell genomes. The purified libraries were quantified using a Qubit 3.0 fluorometer, sized with a Bioanalyzer 2100, and then quantified again using the KAPA Library Quantification kit. Every immunoSEQ 96-well plate was sequenced on a separate single-read 150-cycle Illumina NextSeq 550 flow cell. Per the authors' processing: Because the immunoSEQ output included only junctional sequences and no quality scores, the filtering could not be the same as the filtering used for full-length reads. To assign V/J genes and CDR3, sequences were annotated using PyIR, a Python wrapper for IgBLAST v1.9, with IMGT germline references. Reads with weak V/J assignments (E-value above 1e-6), missing CDR3, stop codons, out-of-frame junctions, or ambiguous translated residues were removed. V3J clonotypes were defined by identical inferred V gene, J gene, and CDR3 amino acid sequence. Percentage overlap between repertoires was computed as shared unique clonotypes divided by the size of the smaller repertoire. Repertoire richness was assessed with RTK rarefaction, the Chao1 estimator, and Recon v2.1 estimates of unobserved clonotypes. OLGA was used to compute generation probabilities for all TCRbeta clonotypes that the gDNA method yielded from a few donors. As stored in TCRdb, this immuneACCESS dataset retains in-frame rearrangements with V and J assigned. A fraction of the clones does not appear; measured against another copy, unresolved V genes explain less than half of the discrepancy, and the remainder lacks a known reason. D and trimming were read from the DNA, whereas the V and J calls and clone size are those reported in that table. The sample profile shows 2 million to 2.5 million clones; almost 96% of them were found once. The ten largest make up 0.1% to 0.15% of the sample.

The donors were healthy, HIV-negative adults with no recently reported acute infections or vaccinations. Every donor was a Caucasian adult living in Nashville, Tennessee, USA. CD4+ T cells were enriched by magnetic negative selection, after which naive cells were positively selected on CD45RA and the negative fraction was taken as the memory subset. After blood collection by leukapheresis, PBMCs were isolated using Ficoll-Histopaque density gradient centrifugation and then cryopreserved in the vapor phase of liquid nitrogen. Analytical flow cytometry was used to check the purity and quantity of each magnetically sorted T cell population. Genomic DNA was isolated from each sorted fraction and quantified by UV absorbance on a Nanodrop 2000c. Regarding this clone: Its antigen has not been determined. Base qualities are not recorded, but no much larger clone differs from it by a single base.

The material sequenced was naive CD4+ T cells sorted from blood. The cell subset or site label here, explained by the study, means: CD45RA+ positively selected. The chain couples TRBV2 to TRBJ1-3; TRBD1 lines up with 9 middle nucleotides. This TCR came from a man aged 18-30 years in good health. The DNA reads as follows: TGTGCCAGCAGCGCGAACCTTGGACAGGGGATGGACACCATATATTTT. This is translated as CASSANLGQGMDTIYF.